The 6 T cell receptor beta chains listed next were all sequenced from one sample in a study of cytomegalovirus exposure and HLA in healthy donors. The study ran its PCR with 60 Vbeta and 13 Jbeta primers. This table comes from immunoSEQ multiplex PCR, and its TCRdb copy is limited to in-frame clones, with some not included. The sample lists over 150,000 clones, roughly 80% occurring once. Material for sequencing was PBMCs. Receptor source: a woman between 45 and 65 years old in good health and CMV-seronegative.

The chain uses TRBV11-2 and TRBJ2-2, with 7 bases that match TRBD1. The CDR3 consists of 16 residues. Looked up from germline, CDR1 is SGHAT and CDR2 is FQNNGV. V trimming: 4 bases; J trimming: 1 base; junction bases outside the gene matches: 6. CDR3 DNA: TGTGCCAGCAGCTCGTTAACAGGGGAGAACACCGGGGAGCTGTTTTTT. This encodes CASSSLTGENTGELFF.

With respect to this clone: The junction departs from germline at one end; a sequencing error may be responsible. The chain links TRBV2 to TRBJ1-4; D perhaps matches TRBD1 (6 bases). The CDR3 contains 12 residues. The V gene's germline CDR1 is SNHLY and CDR2 FYNNEI. CDR3 residues: CASSDRARDRLF. As DNA, the CDR3 is TGTGCCAGCAGTGATCGGGCCCGAGACAGGCTTTTT.

This clone appeared a few times. This chain links TRBV5-1 with TRBJ1-4, with a weak D call TRBD1 (6 bases). The CDR3 spans 15 residues. V was shortened by 3 bases and J by 8 bases, with 17 bases between the two germline ends. Germline V gene sequence: CDR1 SGHRS, CDR2 YFSETQ. The CDR3 DNA reads TGCGCCAGCAGCTCAGGACAGCAAGTAAAGGAAAAACTGTTTTTT. It encodes CASSSGQQVKEKLFF.

A few counts support this clone. The chain joins TRBV5-6 to TRBJ1-4; 7 bases agree with TRBD1. V lost 5 bases to trimming and J lost 2 bases; unmatched junction nucleotides: 6. This CDR3 spans 15 amino acids. In germline, CDR1 is SGHDT, CDR2 YYEEEE. The CDR3 reads CASRRTGQTNEKLFF. The DNA for the CDR3 is TGTGCCAGCAGAAGGACGGGACAGACTAATGAAAAACTGTTTTTT.

The rearrangement joins TRBV7-2 to TRBJ2-7, with a tentative D call TRBD1 (6 bases). CDR1 and CDR2 (germline): SGHTA, FQGNSA. The V gene lost 2 bases and the J gene lost 2 bases, with 13 bases spanning the gap. The CDR3 loop spans 15 amino acids. CDR3 DNA sequence: TGTGCCAGCAGCTTACCCTCGGCAGGGGCCTACGAGCAGTACTTC. Its protein is CASSLPSAGAYEQYF.

This chain joins TRBV9 and TRBJ2-1; D is possibly TRBD2 (6 bases). The CDR3 totals 15 residues. Between the trimmed V and J ends, which lost 3 bases and 7 bases, there was a span of 17 bases. Germline V gives CDR1 SGDLS, CDR2 YYNGEE. The CDR3 spells CASSAPPGVVNEQFF. The CDR3 DNA reads as TGTGCCAGCAGCGCCCCCCCGGGAGTCGTTAATGAGCAGTTCTTC.